This T cell receptor (beta chain) is drawn from a study of T cell responses to AZD1222 COVID-19 vaccine. Profiled with immunoSEQ multiplex PCR; TCRdb holds only in-frame clones, not every one. The sample shows 100,000 to 150,000 clones, 86% of them seen only once. The sequencing here drew on peripheral blood, taken on day 0 of AZD1222 vaccination. The source is an adult in good health.

In DNA form, the CDR3 reads TGTGCCAGTAAGGGGACTCCTAATGAAAAACTGTTTTTT. The encoded protein is CASKGTPNEKLFF. The chain employs TRBV19 and TRBJ1-4, with D possibly matching TRBD1 (5 bases). The CDR3 has 13 residues. Germline values: CDR1 LNHDA, CDR2 SQIVND (reference sequence). The V gene lost 7 bases and the J gene lost 3 bases, with 9 bases spanning the gap.